Listed below are T cell receptor beta chains from one sample, sequenced in a study of shared clonotypes between healthy human individuals. Method: immunoSEQ multiplex PCR; TCRdb's copy keeps in-frame clones and lacks some. The table lists around 300,000 clones, 80% to 90% of them singletons, with 16% in the top ten. Specimen: memory CD8+ T cells sorted from blood. The source is a man aged 18 to 35 in good health. Each CDR3 is given with its conserved first and last residue. D genes are given only for firm matches. Size is stated for part of the rows, as once, few or many counts, or as a class when the clone is expanded.

clone size: few; V gene: TRBV5-1; D gene: NA; J gene: TRBJ1-2; CDR3 DNA: TGCGCCAGCAGCTTGGTTGGGGGCATAAGCTATGGCTACACCTTC; CDR3 protein: CASSLVGGISYGYTF
clone size: NA; V gene: TRBV4-1; D gene: NA; J gene: TRBJ2-6; CDR3 DNA: TGCGCCAGCAGCCAAGATCGGGGGGCCGGGGCCAACGTCCTGACTTTC; CDR3 protein: CASSQDRGAGANVLTF
clone size: NA; V gene: TRBV7-9; D gene: NA; J gene: TRBJ2-3; CDR3 DNA: TGTGCCAGCAGCCGGACTGGAGCTAGCACAGATACGCAGTATTTT; CDR3 protein: CASSRTGASTDTQYF
clone size: NA; V gene: TRBV7-2; D gene: TRBD2; J gene: TRBJ2-1; CDR3 DNA: TGTGCCAGCAGCTCCCACCTTGGCGGGGGGAGCTACAATGAGCAGTTCTTC; CDR3 protein: CASSSHLGGGSYNEQFF
clone size: NA; V gene: TRBV7-8; D gene: TRBD2; J gene: TRBJ2-4; CDR3 DNA: TGTGCCAGCAGCTTAGTGGCTAGCGGGATAGACATTCAGTACTTC; CDR3 protein: CASSLVASGIDIQYF
clone size: NA; V gene: TRBV7-8; D gene: TRBD2; J gene: TRBJ2-7; CDR3 DNA: TGTGCCAGCAGCCCATCATCTAGCGGGCTGACCTACGAGCAGTACTTC; CDR3 protein: CASSPSSSGLTYEQYF
clone size: once; V gene: TRBV9; D gene: NA; J gene: TRBJ1-3; CDR3 DNA: TGTGCCAGCAGCCCGGACACTACCTCTGGAAACACCATATATTTT; CDR3 protein: CASSPDTTSGNTIYF
clone size: NA; V gene: TRBV29-1; D gene: NA; J gene: TRBJ2-7; CDR3 DNA: TGCAGCGTTGCCCATGGTGGCTACGAGCAGTACTTC; CDR3 protein: CSVAHGGYEQYF
clone size: NA; V gene: TRBV7-3; D gene: NA; J gene: TRBJ2-7; CDR3 DNA: TGTGCCAGCAGCTTAAGTCCCGGATACGAGCAGTACTTC; CDR3 protein: CASSLSPGYEQYF
clone size: once; V gene: TRBV6-6; D gene: NA; J gene: TRBJ2-3; CDR3 DNA: TGTGCCAGCAGTCCCCAGGGATTGGGTTATACGCAGTATTTT; CDR3 protein: CASSPQGLGYTQYF
clone size: NA; V gene: TRBV6-1; D gene: NA; J gene: TRBJ2-7; CDR3 DNA: TGTGCCAGCAGTCTTGAAGCCGCGGGGTACGAGCAGTACTTC; CDR3 protein: CASSLEAAGYEQYF
clone size: NA; V gene: TRBV7-6; D gene: NA; J gene: TRBJ2-3; CDR3 DNA: TGTGCCAGCAGCTTAGGGGCAGGGGGGGCTAGTGATACGCAGTATTTT; CDR3 protein: CASSLGAGGASDTQYF
clone size: NA; V gene: TRBV7-8; D gene: NA; J gene: TRBJ2-5; CDR3 DNA: TGTGCCAGCAGCTTAGCGGGCGAGACCCAGTACTTC; CDR3 protein: CASSLAGETQYF
clone size: NA; V gene: TRBV5-6; D gene: TRBD2; J gene: TRBJ2-1; CDR3 DNA: TGTGCCAGCAGCTTGGCACTAGCGGGAGGTTTGAATGAGCAGTTCTTC; CDR3 protein: CASSLALAGGLNEQFF
clone size: NA; V gene: TRBV10-3; D gene: TRBD1; J gene: TRBJ2-3; CDR3 DNA: TGTGCCATCAGTGAGCCTCCGGGACAGATTAGTCTTTTT; CDR3 protein: CAISEPPGQISLF
clone size: NA; V gene: TRBV5-1; D gene: NA; J gene: TRBJ2-5; CDR3 DNA: TGCGCCAGCAGCTTGCCGTATACGCAGGGTGATCAAGAGACCCAGTACTTC; CDR3 protein: CASSLPYTQGDQETQYF
clone size: NA; V gene: TRBV27; D gene: NA; J gene: TRBJ2-7; CDR3 DNA: TGTGCCACCGCGGATGGGGCCTCCTACGAGCAGTACTTC; CDR3 protein: CATADGASYEQYF
clone size: once; V gene: TRBV28; D gene: NA; J gene: TRBJ2-5; CDR3 DNA: TGTGCCAGCAGTTTCTGGACCCAAGAGACCCAGTACTTC; CDR3 protein: CASSFWTQETQYF
clone size: NA; V gene: TRBV9; D gene: NA; J gene: TRBJ1-4; CDR3 DNA: TGTGCCAGCAGCGTAGATTGGGGCTCAAATGAAAAACTGTTTTTT; CDR3 protein: CASSVDWGSNEKLFF
clone size: NA; V gene: TRBV7-9; D gene: NA; J gene: TRBJ2-5; CDR3 DNA: TGTGCCAGCAGCTCCTCACCGGGGGAGCCAAGAGACCAGTACTTC; CDR3 protein: CASSSSPGEPRDQYF
clone size: NA; V gene: TRBV30; D gene: NA; J gene: TRBJ2-2; CDR3 DNA: TGTGCCTGGAGTTTTGGACCGAACACCGGGGAGCTGTTTTTT; CDR3 protein: CAWSFGPNTGELFF
clone size: NA; V gene: TRBV5-1; D gene: NA; J gene: TRBJ2-7; CDR3 DNA: TGCGCCAGCAGCTTGGACGTGACCGGCGAGCAGTACTTC; CDR3 protein: CASSLDVTGEQYF
clone size: NA; V gene: TRBV6-1; D gene: NA; J gene: TRBJ2-3; CDR3 DNA: TGTGCCAGCAGTGAATTGGTCGGGGGTGTCGCAGATACGCAGTATTTT; CDR3 protein: CASSELVGGVADTQYF
clone size: NA; V gene: TRBV19; D gene: NA; J gene: TRBJ1-1; CDR3 DNA: TGTGCCAGTAGTATTAGCTACACTGAAGCTTTCTTT; CDR3 protein: CASSISYTEAFF
clone size: NA; V gene: TRBV27; D gene: TRBD2; J gene: TRBJ2-5; CDR3 DNA: TGTGCCAGCAGTCAGGGTTTCCTAGCGGGAGAGACCCAGTACTTC; CDR3 protein: CASSQGFLAGETQYF
clone size: once; V gene: TRBV9; D gene: NA; J gene: TRBJ2-3; CDR3 DNA: TGTGCCAGCAGCGTATACCTAAGCACAGATACGCAGTATTTT; CDR3 protein: CASSVYLSTDTQYF
clone size: NA; V gene: TRBV27; D gene: TRBD1; J gene: TRBJ2-3; CDR3 DNA: TGTGCCAGCAGCTACACAGGGGGATACACAGATACGCAGTATTTT; CDR3 protein: CASSYTGGYTDTQYF
clone size: once; V gene: TRBV6-1; D gene: NA; J gene: TRBJ1-1; CDR3 DNA: TGTGCCAGCAGTGAGAGCAGGGGATTGAACACTGAAGCTTTCTTT; CDR3 protein: CASSESRGLNTEAFF
clone size: NA; V gene: TRBV18; D gene: NA; J gene: TRBJ2-5; CDR3 DNA: TGTGCCAGCTCACCACCGGTAGTAGGGGCCCCATGGGAGACCCAGTACTTC; CDR3 protein: CASSPPVVGAPWETQYF
clone size: NA; V gene: TRBV5-1; D gene: NA; J gene: TRBJ2-7; CDR3 DNA: TGCGCCAGCAGCCGAAATCCCGGACACTCCTACGAGCAGTACTTC; CDR3 protein: CASSRNPGHSYEQYF
clone size: NA; V gene: TRBV7-9; D gene: TRBD1; J gene: TRBJ2-7; CDR3 DNA: TGTGCCAGCAGCTTAGGTAGAATAGGGACAGGGACCTACGAGCAGTACTTC; CDR3 protein: CASSLGRIGTGTYEQYF
clone size: NA; V gene: TRBV5-6; D gene: NA; J gene: TRBJ1-1; CDR3 DNA: TGTGCCAGCAGCTTGTTGCAGAACACTGAAGCTTTCTTT; CDR3 protein: CASSLLQNTEAFF
clone size: NA; V gene: TRBV7-9; D gene: TRBD1; J gene: TRBJ2-3; CDR3 DNA: TGTGCCAGCAGCCCGTGGGACAGGATCACAGATACGCAGTATTTT; CDR3 protein: CASSPWDRITDTQYF
clone size: NA; V gene: TRBV4-1; D gene: NA; J gene: TRBJ2-5; CDR3 DNA: TGCGCCAGCAGCCAAGGGTTGGGTCTGGTGGGGGAGACCCAGTACTTC; CDR3 protein: CASSQGLGLVGETQYF
clone size: once; V gene: TRBV15; D gene: NA; J gene: TRBJ2-7; CDR3 DNA: TGTGCCACCGGGAACGGAGTTTGGGAGCAGTACTTC; CDR3 protein: CATGNGVWEQYF
clone size: NA; V gene: TRBV27; D gene: NA; J gene: TRBJ1-3; CDR3 DNA: TGTGCCAGCAGACTCCCCCCCGGGGAAACTTTCTGGTACTCTGGAAACACCATATATTTT; CDR3 protein: CASRLPPGETFWYSGNTIYF
clone size: NA; V gene: TRBV30; D gene: TRBD2; J gene: TRBJ2-1; CDR3 DNA: TGTGCCTGTTTCCGGGACTACAAGTACAATGAGCAGTTCTTC; CDR3 protein: CACFRDYKYNEQFF
clone size: NA; V gene: TRBV25-1; D gene: TRBD1; J gene: TRBJ1-1; CDR3 DNA: TGTGCCAGCAGTGTAATGACAGGGGTAAACACTGAAGCTTTCTTT; CDR3 protein: CASSVMTGVNTEAFF
clone size: NA; V gene: TRBV4-1; D gene: TRBD1; J gene: TRBJ1-6; CDR3 DNA: TGCGCCAGCAGCCCCGGACAGGGGATTTGGGCCCTCCACTTT; CDR3 protein: CASSPGQGIWALHF
clone size: once; V gene: TRBV7-8; D gene: NA; J gene: TRBJ2-7; CDR3 DNA: TGTGCCAGCAGCCTCCCGGACGGGACCTACGAGCAGTACTTC; CDR3 protein: CASSLPDGTYEQYF
clone size: NA; V gene: TRBV9; D gene: TRBD1; J gene: TRBJ2-3; CDR3 DNA: TGTGCCAGCAGCGTAGAGCACAGGGGCCCAAGCACAGATACGCAGTATTTT; CDR3 protein: CASSVEHRGPSTDTQYF
clone size: NA; V gene: TRBV7-4; D gene: NA; J gene: TRBJ2-6; CDR3 DNA: TGTGCCAGCAGCATAGAGGTTCACTCACAAAGTCGGGCCAACGTCCTGACTTTC; CDR3 protein: CASSIEVHSQSRANVLTF
clone size: NA; V gene: TRBV7-9; D gene: NA; J gene: TRBJ2-2; CDR3 DNA: TGTGCCAGCACTTCTCAGGAGAAATGGAACGGGGAGCTGTTTTTT; CDR3 protein: CASTSQEKWNGELFF
clone size: NA; V gene: TRBV28; D gene: NA; J gene: TRBJ1-4; CDR3 DNA: TGTGCCAGCAGTACTCCTCTCGACATCGGAGGTGAAAAACTGTTTTTT; CDR3 protein: CASSTPLDIGGEKLFF
clone size: NA; V gene: TRBV27; D gene: NA; J gene: TRBJ2-7; CDR3 DNA: TGTGCCAGCAGTTTCCAAGGACAATACCACGAGCAGTACTTC; CDR3 protein: CASSFQGQYHEQYF
clone size: many; V gene: TRBV7-2; D gene: NA; J gene: TRBJ2-7; CDR3 DNA: TGTGCCAGCAGCGTTCGGGACTCCCGAATAGCCTACGAGCAGTACTTC; CDR3 protein: CASSVRDSRIAYEQYF
clone size: NA; V gene: TRBV29-1; D gene: TRBD1; J gene: TRBJ1-3; CDR3 DNA: TGCAGCGTTCGACAGGGTTCTGGAAACACCATATATTTT; CDR3 protein: CSVRQGSGNTIYF
clone size: NA; V gene: TRBV6-5; D gene: NA; J gene: TRBJ1-1; CDR3 DNA: TGTGCCAGCAGTCTCCTTCGGGGGAACACTGAAGCTTTCTTT; CDR3 protein: CASSLLRGNTEAFF
clone size: NA; V gene: TRBV28; D gene: NA; J gene: TRBJ1-4; CDR3 DNA: TGTGCCAGCAGCCCTCTTGACCAGGAAGCTAATGAAAAACTGTTTTTT; CDR3 protein: CASSPLDQEANEKLFF
clone size: NA; V gene: TRBV6-1; D gene: TRBD1; J gene: TRBJ2-5; CDR3 DNA: TGTGCCAGCAGTGAATGGGACAGTGAGACCCAGTACTTC; CDR3 protein: CASSEWDSETQYF
clone size: NA; V gene: TRBV5-4; D gene: NA; J gene: TRBJ2-1; CDR3 DNA: TGTGCCAGCAGGAGGGGGTCCCATGAGCAGTTCTTC; CDR3 protein: CASRRGSHEQFF
clone size: few; V gene: TRBV19; D gene: NA; J gene: TRBJ1-2; CDR3 DNA: TGTGCCAGTATGGGCTATGGCTACACCTTC; CDR3 protein: CASMGYGYTF
clone size: once; V gene: TRBV2; D gene: NA; J gene: TRBJ2-5; CDR3 DNA: TGTGCCAGCAGTGATATGACTAGTATTGAGACCCAGTACTTC; CDR3 protein: CASSDMTSIETQYF